Each of the 11 T cell receptor beta chains below was sequenced from the same sample in a study of PD-1 blockade in mismatch repair-deficient tumors. Profiled with immunoSEQ multiplex PCR; TCRdb holds only in-frame clones, not every one. The sample consists of 40,000 to 65,000 clones, approximately 81% of them appearing once. The sample in question was peripheral blood, obtained roughly 19 weeks after starting pembrolizumab. The receptors stem from an adult with mismatch repair-deficient cancer.

Here the CDR3 reads CASSSGLAGEFGIQYF. CDR3 DNA sequence: TGTGCCAGCAGTTCGGGACTAGCGGGAGAGTTTGGCATTCAGTACTTC. The chain links TRBV6-6 to TRBJ2-4; 14 bases are shared with TRBD2. This CDR3 region has 16 residues. Losses at the gene ends were 4 bases for V and 9 bases for J; bases not matched to a gene: 8. Per germline, CDR1 MNHNY and CDR2 SVGAGI (reference sequence).

This clone appeared a single time. The V gene is TRBV19, the J gene TRBJ2-3; D might be TRBD1 (5 bases). The CDR3 has 16 amino acids. The germline V and J ends were trimmed by 2 bases and 2 bases, with 14 bases remaining between them. Germline CDR1 LNHDA, CDR2 SQIVND (reference sequence). The CDR3 DNA follows: TGTGCCAGTAGTATACCATGGACACCTGACACAGATACGCAGTATTTT. Its protein is CASSIPWTPDTDTQYF.

The chain uses TRBV6-1 and TRBJ1-1; TRBD1 matches at 8 bases. CDR3 length equals 16 residues. The J segment lost 6 bases and the V segment lost 2 bases, leaving 11 bases of the junction unmatched. CDR1 and CDR2 from the germline V gene are MNHNS and SASEGT. Here the CDR3 reads CASSEQRDRIYAEAFF. DNA for the CDR3: TGTGCCAGCAGTGAACAACGGGACAGGATTTACGCTGAAGCTTTCTTT.

In DNA, the CDR3 is TGTGCCAGCGACTCCTCCGGGACTAGCGGGAGTATCTACAATGAGCAGTTCTTC. Protein product: CASDSSGTSGSIYNEQFF. The rearrangement links TRBV19 to TRBJ2-1; TRBD2 aligns across 14 bases. Germline loops: CDR1 LNHDA, CDR2 SQIVND (reference sequence). There are 18 residues in the CDR3. V was clipped by 9 bases and J by 3 bases; unmatched bases: 13. Full variable domain (remainder filled in from reference TRBV19 and TRBJ2-1): DGGITQSPKYLFRKEGQNVTLSCEQNLNHDAMYWYRQDPGQGLRLIYYSQIVNDFQKGDIAEGYSVSREKKESFPLTVTSAQKNPTAFYLCASDSSGTSGSIYNEQFFGPGTRLTVL.

The chain has TRBV5-1 and TRBJ2-1; a possible D gene is TRBD2 (7 bases). The CDR3 has 14 residues. Germline V gene data show CDR1 as SGHRS and CDR2 as YFSETQ. Trimming stripped 0 bases from V and 8 bases from J, with 12 bases between. The CDR3 loop is CASSLEGGFDEQFF. The CDR3 DNA is TGCGCCAGCAGCTTGGAGGGGGGGTTTGATGAGCAGTTCTTC.

The table lists this clone with a few counts. The chain joins TRBV15 to TRBJ1-5; unclear D gene. The length of the CDR3 is 16 residues. Germline CDR1 LNHNV, CDR2 YYDKDF (reference sequence). The germline V and J ends were trimmed by 1 base and 4 bases, with 14 bases remaining between them. CDR3 sequence (DNA): TGTGCCACCAGCAGAGCTTCCTTTTCGGGGAATCAGCCCCAGCATTTT. Translation: CATSRASFSGNQPQHF.

There are a few counts of this clone. A much larger clone lies a single base off, so this may be a read error. V usage is TRBV7-9 and J usage is TRBJ2-7; D is perhaps TRBD2 (5 bases). Germline assignment: CDR1 SEHNR and CDR2 FQNEAQ (reference sequence). V was clipped by 3 bases and J by 3 bases, with 6 bases between them. The CDR3 runs 12 residues. CDR3 nucleotides: TGTGCCAGCAGCTTCGACTACTACGAGCAGTACTTC. It specifies CASSFDYYEQYF.

This clone was observed a single time. The chain couples TRBV19 to TRBJ1-1, with D uncertain. Germline CDR1 is LNHDA and CDR2 is SQIVND (reference sequence). The germline V and J ends were trimmed by 5 bases and 5 bases, with 12 bases remaining between them. The CDR3 extends over 13 amino acids. The CDR3 DNA sequence: TGTGCCAGTAGTGTCACACCCAAAACTGAAGCTTTCTTT. Its translation: CASSVTPKTEAFF.

The chain links TRBV18 to TRBJ2-2, with TRBD2 identical over 10 bases. Germline V CDR1 and CDR2: KGHSH, LQKENI. Trimming at V came to 3 bases and at J to 2 bases, leaving 3 bases not matched to a gene. The CDR3 totals 16 residues. CDR3 in amino acids: CASSPGLAVNTGELFF. DNA of the CDR3: TGTGCCAGCTCACCCGGACTAGCGGTTAACACCGGGGAGCTGTTTTTT.

This chain connects TRBV2 to TRBJ1-1; no firm D call. The germline V and J ends were trimmed by 8 bases and 7 bases, with 11 bases remaining between them. The CDR3 is made up of 11 amino acids. Germline V lookup: CDR1 SNHLY, CDR2 FYNNEI. The CDR3 DNA reads as TGTGCCAGCCAAATTGAGGGTGAAGCTTTCTTT. Residues: CASQIEGEAFF.

This clone was detected only once. CDR3 sequence reads: CASRGTYSNQPQHF. Written as DNA, the CDR3 is TGTGCCAGCCGGGGGACTTATAGCAATCAGCCCCAGCATTTT. The V gene is TRBV2, the J gene TRBJ1-5, with D possibly matching TRBD1 (5 bases). V was cut by 8 bases and J by 0 bases, with 11 bases left in between. This CDR3 contains 14 residues. Per germline, CDR1 SNHLY and CDR2 FYNNEI.